This TCR beta chain was profiled in a study of T cells after yellow fever vaccination. One entry per CDR3 protein results from TCRdb running MiXCR on the 5' RACE reads. The sample includes some 240,000 distinct CDR3 sequences, roughly 5.6% seen only once; the top ten take around 3.5%. This clonotype turned up a few times. The receptor comes from a man younger than 35 who received the YFV17D yellow fever vaccine. The specimen comprised CD4+ T cells sorted from PBMCs, sampled on the day of the yellow fever booster vaccination.

This chain's CDR3 is CASSLELADVPVELFF. CDR3 DNA sequence: TGCGCCAGCAGCTTGGAACTAGCGGATGTACCGGTGGAGCTGTTTTTT. This chain joins TRBV5-1 and TRBJ2-2; 8 bases match TRBD2. Germline V CDR1 and CDR2: SGHRS, YFSETQ. Germline trimming cut 0 bases from V and 10 bases from J; bases unmatched to any gene: 11. The CDR3 consists of 16 residues.